This record looks at one T cell receptor (beta chain) sequence and its context. No antigen is known for it. Libraries were prepared by immunoSEQ multiplex PCR; TCRdb keeps only in-frame clonotypes and omits some of them. This table has 99,000 or so clones, about 84% appearing once. This record comes from a study of OX40 agonist ivuxolimab in advanced cancers. In the study overall: Of the participants, approximately 38% had some prior anti-PD-1, anti-PD-L1 or anti-CTLA-4 therapy, which was allowed.

Whole-study findings and limits: At doses 0.1 to 3.0 mg/kg, CD4+ and CD8+ clones expanded. CD8+ T cells (on average) carried more expanded clones than CD4+ T cells.

Trimming took off 3 bases at V and 2 bases at J, with 10 bases between the two ends. This CDR3 spans 14 amino acids. Per the germline V gene, CDR1 is LNHDA and CDR2 is SQIVND (reference sequence). The starting material was CD4+ or CD8+ T cells sorted from blood, obtained in a trial of the OX40 agonist ivuxolimab. The chain combines TRBV19 with TRBJ1-2, with D uncertain. This TCR derives from an adult with an advanced solid tumor such as melanoma, head and neck, liver or kidney cancer. CDR3 residues: CASSMPAINYGYTF. The CDR3 DNA reads as TGTGCCAGTAGTATGCCAGCGATAAACTATGGCTACACCTTC.